What follows are 18 T cell receptor beta chains derived from one specimen sequenced in a study of PD-1 blockade in classical Hodgkin lymphoma. Repertoires were generated with immunoSEQ multiplex PCR, while TCRdb's copy carries only in-frame clones and drops some. The top ten clones hold 0.4% to 0.55% of a sample with roughly 15,000 clones, about 92% of them seen once. Specified time point: newly diagnosed, previously untreated cHL patient sample. By magnetic negative selection, CD4+ T cells were purified from thawed PBMCs. The specimen sequenced was CD4+ T cells from blood. Every receptor here comes from a human donor with classical Hodgkin lymphoma.

The V gene is TRBV7-3, the J gene TRBJ2-1, with unresolved D. V shed 2 bases and J shed 11 bases, with 7 bases lying between them. Germline V gene lookup returns CDR1 SGHTA and CDR2 FQGTGA. CDR3 size: 11 residues. The chain's CDR3 is CASSLDHQQFF. In DNA, the CDR3 is TGTGCCAGCAGCTTAGACCACCAGCAGTTCTTC.

The table lists this clone with a count of one. The chain combines TRBV18 with TRBJ1-1; 9 nucleotides align to TRBD1. With V trimmed by 6 bases and J by 4 bases, 3 bases remained unmatched. The CDR3 sequence is 13 residues long. Per the germline V gene, CDR1 is KGHSH and CDR2 is LQKENI. CDR3 DNA: TGTGCCAGCTCGCCGGGACAGGGCACTGAAGCTTTCTTT. Its translation: CASSPGQGTEAFF. Complete variable domain (other parts from reference TRBV18 and TRBJ1-1): NAGVMQNPRHLVRRRGQEARLRCSPMKGHSHVYWYRQLPEEGLKFMVYLQKENIIDESGMPKERFSAEFPKEGPSILRIQQVVRGDSAAYFCASSPGQGTEAFFGQGTRLTVV.

The chain employs TRBV5-1 and TRBJ2-7; 7 bases map to TRBD2. The V segment lost 4 bases and the J segment 4 bases; nucleotides outside the gene matches: 5. This CDR3 spans 13 amino acids. The germline gives CDR1 SGHRS, CDR2 YFSETQ. CDR3 nucleotides: TGCGCCAGCAGCACTAGCGAAAAATACGAGCAGTACTTC. This codes for CASSTSEKYEQYF.

V is TRBV11-3 and J is TRBJ2-3; D not certain. Trimming shortened V by 1 base and J by 6 bases, and 8 bases separated the two germline ends. This CDR3 is built from 13 residues. Germline CDR1 and CDR2: SGHNT and YENEEA. The chain's CDR3 is CASSLVLWDTQYF. The CDR3 region has the DNA TGTGCCAGCAGCTTAGTTCTTTGGGATACGCAGTATTTT.

The chain recombines TRBV7-6 with TRBJ2-3; possible D gene TRBD2, 6 bases. The V and J ends lost 1 base and 2 bases respectively, with 10 bases between them. Germline values: CDR1 SGHVS, CDR2 FNYEAQ. This CDR3 region has 15 residues. CDR3 protein: CASSLDSGSTDTQYF. DNA for the CDR3: TGTGCCAGCAGCTTAGATAGCGGTTCCACAGATACGCAGTATTTT. Full variable domain (rest looked up from reference TRBV7-6 and TRBJ2-3): GAGVSQSPRYKVTKRGQDVALRCDPISGHVSLYWYRQALGQGPEFLTYFNYEAQQDKSGLPNDRFSAERPEGSISTLTIQRTEQRDSAMYRCASSLDSGSTDTQYFGPGTRLTVL.

This chain uses TRBV30 with TRBJ2-7, with D perhaps TRBD2 (6 bases). Germline V gene lookup returns CDR1 GTSNPN and CDR2 SVGIG (reference sequence). Trimming stripped 4 bases from V and 0 bases from J, with 10 bases between. The CDR3 sequence is 13 residues long. The CDR3 coding sequence is TGTGCCTGGATAGCGGCAGGCTCCTACGAGCAGTACTTC. Its protein is CAWIAAGSYEQYF.

CDR3 sequence: CASAGQPNQPQHF. The CDR3 nucleotides read TGTGCTAGTGCGGGACAGCCAAATCAGCCCCAGCATTTT. J is TRBJ1-5 and V is TRBV12-5, with TRBD1 identical over 7 bases. V trimming: 7 bases; J trimming: 4 bases; junction bases outside the gene matches: 4. The CDR3 spans 13 residues. CDR1 LGHNT and CDR2 FRNRAP come from the germline V gene.

The V call is TRBV5-1, the J call TRBJ2-1; 8 bases are a match to TRBD1. This CDR3 is built from 13 residues. Trimming took 5 bases from V and 4 from J; bases not matched to a gene: 2. CDR1 is SGHRS and CDR2 is YFSETQ in the germline V gene. The chain's CDR3 is CASSGQGYNEQFF. The CDR3 DNA reads TGCGCCAGCAGTGGACAGGGTTACAATGAGCAGTTCTTC.

CDR3 nucleotides: TGTGCCAGCAGCTTAGACAACAGCGGGGGGAACACAGATACGCAGTATTTT. Its protein product is CASSLDNSGGNTDTQYF. This chain links TRBV7-8 with TRBJ2-3; 9 bases line up with TRBD2. V lost 1 base, J lost 2 bases, and 7 bases stayed unmatched. In germline, CDR1 is SGHVS, CDR2 FQNEAQ. The CDR3 consists of 17 residues.

The J gene is TRBJ2-3, the V gene TRBV19; a weak D match, TRBD2 (5 bases). Between the trimmed V and J ends, which lost 6 bases and 4 bases, there was a span of 17 bases. The CDR3 contains 15 residues. In germline, CDR1 is LNHDA, CDR2 SQIVND (reference sequence). The CDR3 loop reads CASSREGSTPDTQYF. The CDR3 coding sequence is TGTGCCAGTAGCCGGGAAGGTTCTACCCCAGATACGCAGTATTTT.

This chain connects TRBV30 to TRBJ1-5; a weak D match, TRBD1 (5 bases). Germline assignment: CDR1 GTSNPN and CDR2 SVGIG (reference sequence). This CDR3 has 13 amino acids. Trimming removed 2 bases from V and 6 bases from J, with 11 bases in between. The CDR3 reads CAWSRGDGQPQHF. Here the CDR3 DNA reads TGTGCCTGGAGTCGGGGGGATGGTCAGCCCCAGCATTTT.

The genes are TRBV6-1 and TRBJ2-7, with D possibly matching TRBD1 (6 bases). The CDR3 totals 12 residues. Looked up from germline, CDR1 is MNHNS and CDR2 is SASEGT. V lost 6 bases and J lost 4, with 10 bases in between. The CDR3 DNA is TGTGCCAGCAGATTACAGGGATACGAGCAGTACTTC. Protein sequence: CASRLQGYEQYF.

The rearrangement joins TRBV7-9 to TRBJ2-3; TRBD2 matches at 8 bases. V was clipped by 8 bases and J by 1 base; unmatched bases: 2. This CDR3 spans 13 amino acids. From germline, CDR1 is SEHNR and CDR2 FQNEAQ (reference sequence). CDR3 sequence reads: CASSTSGTDTQYF. The CDR3 coding sequence is TGTGCCAGCTCGACTAGCGGCACAGATACGCAGTATTTT.

The chain joins TRBV5-1 to TRBJ2-3; weak D call: TRBD2 (5 bases). V lost 2 bases to trimming and J lost 0 bases, with 7 bases between them. The CDR3 has 14 amino acids. Looked up from germline, CDR1 is SGHRS and CDR2 is YFSETQ. The CDR3 bases are TGCGCCAGCAGCTTAGCGGCCAGCACAGATACGCAGTATTTT. It specifies CASSLAASTDTQYF.

J is TRBJ2-2 and V is TRBV6-6; D call uncertain. CDR3 length: 15 amino acids. V dropped 3 bases and J dropped 3 bases, with 11 bases sitting between them. Germline CDR1 and CDR2: MNHNY and SVGAGI (reference sequence). The CDR3: CASSYLRSHTGELFF. The CDR3 coding sequence is TGTGCCAGCAGTTATTTGCGAAGCCACACCGGGGAGCTGTTTTTT.

This clone was found once. J is TRBJ1-1 and V is TRBV11-2; D unresolved. The CDR3 length is 15 residues. The germline V gene encodes CDR1 SGHAT and CDR2 FQNNGV. Trimming took 1 base from V and 1 from J, leaving 10 bases between them. The DNA for the CDR3 is TGTGCCAGCAGCTTAGCCAGTCTGGGGAACACTGAAGCTTTCTTT. This gives the protein CASSLASLGNTEAFF.

This clone was seen only a few times. The rearrangement joins TRBV29-1 to TRBJ1-1; D might be TRBD1 (6 bases). Germline V CDR1 and CDR2: SQVTM, ANQGSEA. There are 12 residues in the CDR3. V lost 6 bases and J lost 1, with 9 bases in between. This chain's CDR3 is CSVVRGNTEAFF. CDR3 in DNA: TGCAGCGTAGTCAGGGGGAACACTGAAGCTTTCTTT.

The rearrangement joins TRBV25-1 to TRBJ2-4, with 8 bases fitting TRBD1. The CDR3 is 17 residues long. The V gene end was trimmed by 4 bases and the J gene end by 0 bases; junction bases not matched to a gene: 8. Germline CDR1 MGHDK, CDR2 SYGVNS. This CDR3 is CASSVSGGGVAKNIQYF. The CDR3 DNA reads TGTGCCAGCAGTGTCTCAGGGGGCGGGGTAGCCAAAAACATTCAGTACTTC.